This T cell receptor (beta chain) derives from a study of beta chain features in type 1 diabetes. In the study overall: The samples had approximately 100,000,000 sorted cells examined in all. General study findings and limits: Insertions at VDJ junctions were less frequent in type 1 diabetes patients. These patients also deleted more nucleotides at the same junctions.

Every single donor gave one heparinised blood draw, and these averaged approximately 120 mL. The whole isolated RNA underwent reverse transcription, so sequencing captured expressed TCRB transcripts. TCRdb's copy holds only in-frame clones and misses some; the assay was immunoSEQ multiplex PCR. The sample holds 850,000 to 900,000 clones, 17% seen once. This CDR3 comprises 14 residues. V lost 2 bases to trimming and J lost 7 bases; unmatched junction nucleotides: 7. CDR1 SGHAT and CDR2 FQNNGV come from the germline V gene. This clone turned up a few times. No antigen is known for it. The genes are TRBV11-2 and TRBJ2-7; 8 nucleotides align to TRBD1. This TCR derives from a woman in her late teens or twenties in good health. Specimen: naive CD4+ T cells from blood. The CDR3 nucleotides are TGTGCCAGCAGCTTAAATCAGGGGGCTGAGGAGCAGTACTTC. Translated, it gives CASSLNQGAEEQYF.